The clone carrying this T cell receptor (beta chain) has only a few counts. This specimen belongs to a study of cytomegalovirus exposure and HLA in healthy donors. The V and J ends lost 2 bases and 3 bases respectively, with 8 bases between them. There are 13 residues in the CDR3. The germline CDR1 and CDR2 sequences are SGHTA and FQGNSA. 60 Vbeta and 13 Jbeta primers were used in PCR. The protocol was immunoSEQ multiplex PCR, while the TCRdb copy is restricted to in-frame clones and leaves out a portion. The top ten clones hold more than 7% of a sample with about 79,000 clones, over 70% of them seen once.

The TCR sequence derives from a man between 60 and 70 years old in good health and CMV-seronegative. Sequences were obtained from PBMCs. The V gene is TRBV7-2, the J gene TRBJ2-7, with D possibly TRBD2 on 5 matching bases. The CDR3 region is CASSLTDFYEQYF. For the CDR3, the DNA is TGTGCCAGCAGCTTAACGGACTTCTACGAGCAGTACTTC.